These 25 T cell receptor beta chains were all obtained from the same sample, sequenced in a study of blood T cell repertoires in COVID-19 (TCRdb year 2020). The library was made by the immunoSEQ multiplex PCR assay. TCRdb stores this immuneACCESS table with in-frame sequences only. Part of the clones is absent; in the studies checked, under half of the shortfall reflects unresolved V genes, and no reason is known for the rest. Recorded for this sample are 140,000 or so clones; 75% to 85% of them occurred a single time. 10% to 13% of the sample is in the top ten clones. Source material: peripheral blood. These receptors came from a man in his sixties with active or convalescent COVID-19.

CDR3 amino acids: CASSLTVGAGGNNSPLHF. CDR3 sequence (DNA): TGTGCCAGCAGCTTGACGGTAGGGGCAGGGGGCAATAATTCACCCCTCCACTTT. The chain employs TRBV5-5 and TRBJ1-6; 8 bases align to TRBD1. The CDR3 runs to 18 residues. Per germline, CDR1 SGHKS and CDR2 YYEKEE (reference sequence). Germline trimming cut 1 base from V and 5 bases from J; bases unmatched to any gene: 11.

CDR3 region: CASNSVQGANEKLFF. The CDR3 DNA reads TGTGCCAGCAACAGTGTACAGGGAGCTAATGAAAAACTGTTTTTT. The chain recombines TRBV7-9 with TRBJ1-4; weak D call: TRBD1 (6 bases). This CDR3 has 15 amino acids. Trimming took 7 bases from V and 3 from J, leaving 15 bases between them. Germline CDR1 SEHNR, CDR2 FQNEAQ (reference sequence).

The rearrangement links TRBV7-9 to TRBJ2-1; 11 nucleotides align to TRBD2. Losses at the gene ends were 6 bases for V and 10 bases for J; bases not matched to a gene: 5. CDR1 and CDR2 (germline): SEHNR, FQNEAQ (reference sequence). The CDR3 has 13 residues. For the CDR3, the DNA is TGTGCCAGCAGTCTAGCGGGAGGAGAAGAGCAGTTCTTC. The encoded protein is CASSLAGGEEQFF.

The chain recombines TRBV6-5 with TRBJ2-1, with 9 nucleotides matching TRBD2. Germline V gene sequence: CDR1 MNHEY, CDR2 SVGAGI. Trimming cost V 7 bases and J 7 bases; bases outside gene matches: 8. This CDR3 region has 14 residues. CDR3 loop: CASTLLAGGNEQFF. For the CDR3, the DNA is TGTGCCAGCACCTTACTAGCGGGCGGGAATGAGCAGTTCTTC.

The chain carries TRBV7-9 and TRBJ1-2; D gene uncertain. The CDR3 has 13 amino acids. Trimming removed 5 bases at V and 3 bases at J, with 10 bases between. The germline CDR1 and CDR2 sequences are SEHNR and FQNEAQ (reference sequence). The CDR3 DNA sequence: TGTGCCAGCAGCATCCGGGAAGACTATGGCTACACCTTC. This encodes CASSIREDYGYTF.

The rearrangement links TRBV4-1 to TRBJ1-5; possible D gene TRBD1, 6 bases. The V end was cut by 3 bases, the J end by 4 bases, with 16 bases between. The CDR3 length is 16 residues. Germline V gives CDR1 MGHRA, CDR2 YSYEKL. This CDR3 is CASSHILTGLNQPQHF. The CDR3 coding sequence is TGCGCCAGCAGCCACATCCTAACAGGGTTGAATCAGCCCCAGCATTTT.

CDR3 in amino acids: CASSLKGVAREQFF. For the CDR3, the DNA is TGTGCCAGCAGTTTAAAAGGGGTAGCTAGGGAGCAGTTCTTC. The chain combines TRBV28 with TRBJ2-1; possibly TRBD1 for D (5 bases). CDR1 is MDHEN and CDR2 is SYDVKM in the germline V gene. V lost 2 bases to trimming and J lost 10 bases, with 15 bases between them. The CDR3 consists of 14 residues.

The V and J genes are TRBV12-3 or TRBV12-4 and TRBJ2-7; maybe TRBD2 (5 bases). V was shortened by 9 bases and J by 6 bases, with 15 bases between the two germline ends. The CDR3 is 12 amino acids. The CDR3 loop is CASSASMGEQYV. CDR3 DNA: TGTGCCAGTTCCGCTAGCATGGGCGAGCAGTACGTC.

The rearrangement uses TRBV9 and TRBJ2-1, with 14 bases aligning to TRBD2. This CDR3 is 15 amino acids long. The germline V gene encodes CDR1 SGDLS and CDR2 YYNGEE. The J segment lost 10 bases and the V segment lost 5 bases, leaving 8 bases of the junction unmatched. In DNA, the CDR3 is TGTGCCAGCAGACCGGGACTAGCGGGAGCTGGGGAGCAGTTCTTC. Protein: CASRPGLAGAGEQFF.

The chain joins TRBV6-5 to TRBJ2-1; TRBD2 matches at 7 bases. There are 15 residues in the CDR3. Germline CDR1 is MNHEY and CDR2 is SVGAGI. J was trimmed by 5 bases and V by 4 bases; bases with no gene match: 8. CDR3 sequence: CASSSAGTTNNEQFF. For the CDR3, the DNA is TGTGCCAGCAGTTCTGCCGGGACTACGAACAATGAGCAGTTCTTC.

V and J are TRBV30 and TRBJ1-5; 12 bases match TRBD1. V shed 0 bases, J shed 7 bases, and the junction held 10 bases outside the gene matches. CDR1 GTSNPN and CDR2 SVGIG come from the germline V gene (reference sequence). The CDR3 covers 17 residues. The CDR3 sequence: CAWSVGPGTGGRQPQHF. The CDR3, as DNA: TGTGCCTGGAGTGTAGGTCCCGGGACAGGGGGCAGACAGCCCCAGCATTTT.

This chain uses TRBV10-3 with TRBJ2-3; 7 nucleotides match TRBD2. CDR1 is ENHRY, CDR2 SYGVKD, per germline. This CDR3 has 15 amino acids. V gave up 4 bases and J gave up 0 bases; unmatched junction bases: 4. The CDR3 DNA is TGTGCCATCAGTGTCCGGGGACTAAGCACAGATACGCAGTATTTT. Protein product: CAISVRGLSTDTQYF.

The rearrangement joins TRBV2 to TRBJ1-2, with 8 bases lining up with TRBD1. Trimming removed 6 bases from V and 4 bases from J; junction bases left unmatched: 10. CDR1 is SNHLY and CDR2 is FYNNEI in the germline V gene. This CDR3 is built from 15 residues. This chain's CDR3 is CASSPGQGDIYGYTF. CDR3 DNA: TGTGCCAGCAGCCCAGGACAGGGAGACATCTATGGCTACACCTTC.

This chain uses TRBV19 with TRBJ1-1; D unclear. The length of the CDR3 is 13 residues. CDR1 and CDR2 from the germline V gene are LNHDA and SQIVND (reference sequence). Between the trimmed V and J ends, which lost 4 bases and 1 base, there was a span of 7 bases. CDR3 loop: CASSTTGNTEAFF. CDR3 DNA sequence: TGTGCCAGTAGTACAACCGGGAACACTGAAGCTTTCTTT.

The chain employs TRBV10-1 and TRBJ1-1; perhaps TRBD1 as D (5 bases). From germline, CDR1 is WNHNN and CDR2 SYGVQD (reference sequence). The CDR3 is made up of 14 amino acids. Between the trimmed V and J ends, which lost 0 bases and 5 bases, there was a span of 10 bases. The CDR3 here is CASSESTRGTEAFF. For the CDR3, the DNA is TGCGCCAGCAGTGAGTCTACACGGGGGACTGAAGCTTTCTTT.

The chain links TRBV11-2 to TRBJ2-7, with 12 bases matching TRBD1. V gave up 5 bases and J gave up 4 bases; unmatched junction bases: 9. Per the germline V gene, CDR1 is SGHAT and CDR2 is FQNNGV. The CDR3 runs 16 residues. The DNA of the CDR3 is TGTGCCAGCAGCCAACTACCGGGACAGGGGGCATACGAGCAGTACTTC. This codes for CASSQLPGQGAYEQYF.

The CDR3 DNA reads TGTGCCAGCAGCCCGGGACAGGGTAATGAAAAACTGTTTTTT. Translation: CASSPGQGNEKLFF. The V and J genes are TRBV7-9 and TRBJ1-4; 9 positions agree with TRBD1. Trimming at V came to 5 bases and at J to 4 bases, leaving 2 bases not matched to a gene. The CDR3 loop spans 14 amino acids. The germline V gene encodes CDR1 SEHNR and CDR2 FQNEAQ (reference sequence).

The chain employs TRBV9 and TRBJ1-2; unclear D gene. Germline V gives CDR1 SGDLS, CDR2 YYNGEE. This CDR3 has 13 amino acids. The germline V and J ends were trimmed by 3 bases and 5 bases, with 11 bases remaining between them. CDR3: CASSARVGYGYTF. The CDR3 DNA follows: TGTGCCAGCAGCGCACGGGTCGGGTATGGCTACACCTTC.

The CDR3 loop reads CASSPYRGPYGYTF. CDR3 coding DNA: TGTGCCAGCAGTCCCTACAGGGGTCCCTATGGCTACACCTTC. V gene TRBV27 combines with J gene TRBJ1-2; 7 nucleotides align to TRBD1. Germline V lookup: CDR1 MNHEY, CDR2 SMNVEV (reference sequence). This CDR3 has 14 amino acids. V was pared by 5 bases and J by 4 bases, with 7 bases of the junction left unmatched.

The CDR3 DNA reads TGTGCCAGCAGCGCGGGGGGACAGGGGGCGTCTGAAGCTTTCTTT. Translating it yields CASSAGGQGASEAFF. The chain employs TRBV5-4 and TRBJ1-1; 12 nucleotides agree with TRBD1. The CDR3 totals 15 residues. With V trimmed by 4 bases and J by 6 bases, 7 bases remained unmatched. CDR1 and CDR2 (germline): SGHNT, YYREEE (reference sequence). The full variable domain, its missing parts supplied by reference TRBV5-4 and TRBJ1-1, is ETGVTQSPTHLIKTRGQQVTLRCSSQSGHNTVSWYQQALGQGPQFIFQYYREEENGRGNFPPRFSGLQFPNYSSELNVNALELDDSALYLCASSAGGQGASEAFFGQGTRLTVV.

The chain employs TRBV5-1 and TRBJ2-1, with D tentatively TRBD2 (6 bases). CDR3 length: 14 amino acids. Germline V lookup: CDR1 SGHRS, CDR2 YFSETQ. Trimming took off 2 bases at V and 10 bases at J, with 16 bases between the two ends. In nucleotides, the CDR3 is TGCGCCAGCAGCTTAGATCCGGGAGTCCGGGAGCAGTTCTTC. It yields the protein CASSLDPGVREQFF.

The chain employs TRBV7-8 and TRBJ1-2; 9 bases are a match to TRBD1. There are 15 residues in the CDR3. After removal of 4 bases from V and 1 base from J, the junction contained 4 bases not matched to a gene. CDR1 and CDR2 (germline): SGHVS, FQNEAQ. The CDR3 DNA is TGTGCCAGCAGCTACGGACAGGGGTTTAACTATGGCTACACCTTC. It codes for CASSYGQGFNYGYTF.

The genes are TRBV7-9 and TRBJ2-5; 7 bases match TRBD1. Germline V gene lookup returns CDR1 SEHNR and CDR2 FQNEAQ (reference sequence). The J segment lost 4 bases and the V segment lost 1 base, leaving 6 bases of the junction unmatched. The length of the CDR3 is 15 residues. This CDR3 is CASSLGWDSLETQYF. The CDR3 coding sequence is TGTGCCAGCAGCTTAGGATGGGACAGCTTAGAGACCCAGTACTTC.

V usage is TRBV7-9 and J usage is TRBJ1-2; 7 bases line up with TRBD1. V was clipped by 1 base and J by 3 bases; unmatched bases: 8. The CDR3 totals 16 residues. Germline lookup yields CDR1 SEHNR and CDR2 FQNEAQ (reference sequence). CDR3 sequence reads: CASSLERYRGDYGYTF. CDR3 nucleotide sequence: TGTGCCAGCAGCTTAGAGAGGTACAGGGGTGACTATGGCTACACCTTC.

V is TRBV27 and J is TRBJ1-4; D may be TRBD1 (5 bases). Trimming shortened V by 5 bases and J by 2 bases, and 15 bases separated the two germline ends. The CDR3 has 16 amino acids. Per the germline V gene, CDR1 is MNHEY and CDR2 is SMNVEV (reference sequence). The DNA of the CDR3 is TGTGCCAGCAGTCGCAGGGCGTTGCGGACTAATGAAAAACTGTTTTTT. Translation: CASSRRALRTNEKLFF.